A selection of T cell receptor beta chains follows, all from one sample in a study of cytotoxic CD8 clonotypes in ibrutinib-treated CLL. Clones were sequenced by immunoSEQ multiplex PCR, and TCRdb holds only the in-frame ones, with some missing. The data show about 270,000 clones, 65% to 85% seen once. The sample was PBMCs, taken at disease progression, from a patient treated with ibrutinib. These receptors were obtained from a human donor with chronic lymphocytic leukemia. Both conserved end residues are part of each CDR3. A D gene is named only where the DNA matches it firmly. Part of the rows lack a size; the others show once, few, many or a class for expanded clones.

J gene | V gene | D gene | clone size | CDR3 DNA | CDR3 protein
TRBJ1-2 | TRBV5-1 | TRBD1 | . | TGCGCCAGCAGCTTGGCAGGGGGCTATGGCTACACCTTC | CASSLAGGYGYTF
TRBJ1-2 | TRBV7-9 | TRBD1 | few | TGTGCCAGCAGCCATGCGGTGGGACAGGGGAACTATGGCTACACCTTC | CASSHAVGQGNYGYTF
TRBJ2-7 | TRBV7-2 | . | . | TGTGCCAGCAGCCCCACAAGTTACTACGAGCAGTACTTC | CASSPTSYYEQYF
TRBJ2-7 | TRBV27 | TRBD1 | . | TGTGCCAGCAGTCCCGGGACAGGGCCCTACGAGCAGTACTTC | CASSPGTGPYEQYF
TRBJ1-2 | TRBV7-3 | TRBD1 | . | TGTGCCAGCAGCCCTGGGACAGGAGGTCCCTATGGCTACACCTTC | CASSPGTGGPYGYTF
TRBJ1-2 | TRBV5-1 | . | once | TGCGCCAGCAGCTCGGGAGGGAATAACTATGGCTACACCTTC | CASSSGGNNYGYTF
TRBJ1-2 | TRBV2 | . | . | TGTGCCACCCCGGGGGGGGTAACTGGCTACACCTTC | CATPGGVTGYTF
TRBJ2-3 | TRBV7-6 | . | . | TGTGCCAGCAGCTTATCGGGTACGGCAGATACGCAGTATTTT | CASSLSGTADTQYF
TRBJ2-5 | TRBV28 | TRBD2 | . | TGTGCCAGCAGTTCCACTAGCGGGAGATTGGGGCAAGAGACCCAGTACTTC | CASSSTSGRLGQETQYF
TRBJ2-7 | TRBV28 | . | . | TGTGCCAGCAGCGACAGGAGGCCCTACGAGCAGTACTTC | CASSDRRPYEQYF
TRBJ2-7 | TRBV4-1 | . | . | TGCGCCAGCAGCCAAGATCTTCCCGACGAGCAGTACTTC | CASSQDLPDEQYF
TRBJ1-1 | TRBV9 | . | . | TGTGCCAGCAGCACCTGGGACGGGGTTGAAGCTTTCTTT | CASSTWDGVEAFF
TRBJ2-2 | TRBV10-3 | TRBD1 | once | TGTGCCATCAGTGCCCGGACAGGGCCTTACTACACCGGGGAGCTGTTTTTT | CAISARTGPYYTGELFF
TRBJ2-5 | TRBV19 | . | . | TGTGCCAGTAGTATCGTCGGGTATCTAGAGACCCAGTACTTC | CASSIVGYLETQYF
TRBJ2-1 | TRBV9 | . | . | TGTGCCAGCAGCGTAGATGACGGGAGATCCTACAATGAGCAGTTCTTC | CASSVDDGRSYNEQFF
TRBJ2-3 | TRBV15 | TRBD2 | . | TGTGCCACCAGCGGTGGACTAGGACGGGATACGCAGTATTTT | CATSGGLGRDTQYF
TRBJ1-1 | TRBV6-5 | . | . | TGTGCCAGCAGCGAGCACCCCGGCGGGAGCACTGAAGCTTTCTTT | CASSEHPGGSTEAFF
TRBJ2-1 | TRBV5-4 | TRBD2 | few | TGTGCCAGCAGAGCGGGAGGGAGCAACAATGAGCAGTTCTTC | CASRAGGSNNEQFF
TRBJ2-2 | TRBV27 | TRBD2 | once | TGTGCCAGCAAGGGACTAGCGGGAGTTCCCGGGGAGCTGTTTTTT | CASKGLAGVPGELFF
TRBJ2-3 | TRBV27 | . | . | TGTGCCAGCAGTTTAAACCCGCAGTATTTT | CASSLNPQYF
TRBJ1-6 | TRBV4-1 | . | . | TGCGCCAGCAGCCAGGTAGGCTGGAATTCACCCCTCCACTTT | CASSQVGWNSPLHF
TRBJ2-1 | TRBV6-5 | TRBD2 | . | TGTGCCAGCAGTTACCTTCTAGCGGGAGTAAACGAGCAGTTCTTC | CASSYLLAGVNEQFF
TRBJ2-3 | TRBV5-1 | TRBD2 | . | TGCGCCAGCAGCTTAGGACTAGCTCCTCAAGTGGGCACAGATACGCAGTATTTT | CASSLGLAPQVGTDTQYF
TRBJ2-5 | TRBV5-1 | TRBD2 | . | TGCGCCAGCAGCCCCACACTAGCGGGAGAAGAGACCCAGTACTTC | CASSPTLAGEETQYF
TRBJ2-6 | TRBV5-1 | . | . | TGCGCCAGCAGCTTCCCAGACTCTGGGGCCAACGTCCTGACTTTC | CASSFPDSGANVLTF
TRBJ1-6 | TRBV5-6 | . | . | TGTGCCAGCAGCTTGAAAGGCTCACCCCTCCACTTT | CASSLKGSPLHF
TRBJ1-1 | TRBV18 | TRBD1 | . | TGTGCCAGCTCACCTGGACAGGCAGCTTTCTTT | CASSPGQAAFF
TRBJ2-1 | TRBV4-1 | . | . | TGCGCCAGCAGCCCTCTACTCGTTGGGGGACACTTGAAGGGTGAGCAGTTCTTC | CASSPLLVGGHLKGEQFF
TRBJ2-7 | TRBV9 | . | few | TGTGCCAGCAGTCGTAGCTGGGACTCCTACGAGCAGTACTTC | CASSRSWDSYEQYF
TRBJ2-7 | TRBV6-4 | TRBD2 | . | TGTGCCAGCAGAGGGAGGGTCTACGAGCAGTACTTC | CASRGRVYEQYF
TRBJ1-2 | TRBV10-3 | . | . | TGTGCCATCAGTGAGGTTCGTCGGGGGCTGAACTATGGCTACACCTTC | CAISEVRRGLNYGYTF
TRBJ2-1 | TRBV19 | . | . | TGTGCCAGTAGTATGGGGAGCCCCAATGAGCAGTTCTTC | CASSMGSPNEQFF
TRBJ1-1 | TRBV11-2 | . | . | TGTGCCAGCAGCTTACGCCAGGGCTTTTATAACACTGAAGCTTTCTTT | CASSLRQGFYNTEAFF
TRBJ1-1 | TRBV6-5 | . | few | TGTGCCAGCCGACTCACTGAAGCTTTCTTT | CASRLTEAFF
TRBJ2-7 | TRBV4-3 | TRBD2 | few | TGCGCCAGCAGCCACGAACTAGCGTGGAGCTCCTACGAGCAGTACTTC | CASSHELAWSSYEQYF
TRBJ2-5 | TRBV19 | TRBD2 | . | TGTGCCAGTAGTATAGATCTACGCGGACTAGCGGGAGAGACCCAGTACTTC | CASSIDLRGLAGETQYF
TRBJ2-1 | TRBV19 | . | . | TGTGCCAGTAGTCTTACAGGTGTGCCCTACAATGAGCAGTTCTTC | CASSLTGVPYNEQFF
TRBJ2-3 | TRBV27 | . | once | TGTGCCAGCAGTTTTATCGGGGGAGGAGGGACAGATACGCAGTATTTT | CASSFIGGGGTDTQYF
TRBJ2-1 | TRBV7-4 | . | few | TGTGCCAGCAGGAGTGGGCGGAGCTCCTACAATGAGCAGTTCTTC | CASRSGRSSYNEQFF
TRBJ2-3 | TRBV29-1 | . | . | TGCAGCGTTCCGAGCGGCGGCACAGATACGCAGTATTTT | CSVPSGGTDTQYF
TRBJ1-4 | TRBV28 | . | few | TGTGCCAGCAGCTCAGGGGATGAAAAACTGTTTTTT | CASSSGDEKLFF
TRBJ2-1 | TRBV14 | . | . | TGTGCCAGCAGCCAAGATCAGTATGAGCAGTTCTTC | CASSQDQYEQFF
TRBJ1-1 | TRBV7-2 | . | . | TGTGCCAGCAGCTTCGGGGACCGACAGAACACTGAAGCTTTCTTT | CASSFGDRQNTEAFF
TRBJ1-5 | TRBV6-1 | . | . | TGTGCCAGCAGTGAAGCTCGGGACCTGCCCCAGCATTTT | CASSEARDLPQHF
TRBJ2-7 | TRBV4-1 | . | . | TGCGCCAGCAGCCAGGTAAAGGGAGTCCCGGCCTACGAGCAGTACTTC | CASSQVKGVPAYEQYF
TRBJ2-1 | TRBV7-3 | . | . | TGTGCCAGCAGCGTAGTCCCCGGAGTGGGCAGGGGAGACAATGAGCAGTTCTTC | CASSVVPGVGRGDNEQFF
TRBJ2-7 | TRBV5-1 | . | . | TGCGCCAGCAGCCTGGAGTTCCTCTACGAGCAGTACTTC | CASSLEFLYEQYF
TRBJ2-7 | TRBV4-1 | TRBD2 | . | TGCGCCAGCAGCCACAGACTAGCGGGGGATGAAGAGCAGTACTTC | CASSHRLAGDEEQYF
TRBJ1-1 | TRBV19 | . | . | TGTGCCAGTAGTATATCGGTGCAGGGAAGCACTGAAGCTTTCTTT | CASSISVQGSTEAFF
TRBJ1-3 | TRBV6-5 | TRBD1 | . | TGTGCCAGCAGACAGCCAGGGGGCCCTGGAAACACCATATATTTT | CASRQPGGPGNTIYF